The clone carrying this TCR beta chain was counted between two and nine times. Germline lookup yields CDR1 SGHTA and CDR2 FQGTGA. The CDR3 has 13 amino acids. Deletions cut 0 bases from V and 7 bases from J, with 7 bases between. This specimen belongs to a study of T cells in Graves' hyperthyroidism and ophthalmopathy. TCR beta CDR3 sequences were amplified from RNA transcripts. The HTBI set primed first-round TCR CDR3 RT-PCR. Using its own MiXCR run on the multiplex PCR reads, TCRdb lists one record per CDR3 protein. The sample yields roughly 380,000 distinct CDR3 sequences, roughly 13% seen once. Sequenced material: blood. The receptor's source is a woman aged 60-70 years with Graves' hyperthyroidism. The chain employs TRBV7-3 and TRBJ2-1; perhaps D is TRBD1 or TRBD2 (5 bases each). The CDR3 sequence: CASSLTWGNEQFF. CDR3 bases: TGTGCCAGCAGCTTAACGTGGGGGAATGAGCAGTTCTTC. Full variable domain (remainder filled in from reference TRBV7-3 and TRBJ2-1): GAGVSQTPSNKVTEKGKYVELRCDPISGHTALYWYRQSLGQGPEFLIYFQGTGAADDSGLPNDRFFAVRPEGSVSTLKIQRTERGDSAVYLCASSLTWGNEQFFGPGTRLTVL.